Each of the 28 T cell receptor beta chains below was sequenced from the same sample in a study of human T cells and chemical hapten exposure. MiXCR, run by TCRdb on the RACE reads, gives a single entry per CDR3 protein. The sample lists some 180,000 distinct CDR3 sequences; 20% to 25% were seen once. This sample's time point: patch test 1, 2 weeks after DPC sensitization. Treatment given: therapeutic diphenylcyclopropenone sensitization with weekly scalp DPC. Sequenced material: whole blood, taken in connection with sensitization to the hapten diphenylcyclopropenone (DPC). Receptor source: a woman in her forties or fifties with alopecia areata. Some clones in this sample may be carry-over from other donors' samples.

This clonotype has more than one count but fewer than ten. CDR3 DNA: TGCGCCAGCAGCCCATCAGGAACCACTAATGAAAAACTGTTTTTT. It yields the protein CASSPSGTTNEKLFF. V is TRBV5-1 and J is TRBJ1-4, with D hard to call. Deletions cut 4 bases from V and 2 bases from J, with 12 bases between. Germline V CDR1 and CDR2: SGHRS, YFSETQ. This CDR3 is built from 15 residues.

The chain uses TRBV9 and TRBJ2-3, with 11 bases identical to TRBD2. Germline V gene sequence: CDR1 SGDLS, CDR2 YYNGEE. Trimming at V came to 4 bases and at J to 0 bases, leaving 7 bases not matched to a gene. The CDR3 contains 17 residues. The CDR3 sequence is CASSLTLAGGSTDTQYF. CDR3 DNA: TGTGCCAGCAGCCTCACTTTAGCGGGAGGGAGCACAGATACGCAGTATTTT.

The CDR3 reads CASAPRTLRIFEQYF. The CDR3 coding sequence is TGTGCCAGTGCCCCTCGAACGCTGAGGATTTTCGAGCAGTACTTC. The chain employs TRBV19 and TRBJ2-7; no clear D gene. V was cut by 8 bases and J by 6 bases, with 23 bases left in between. There are 15 residues in the CDR3. CDR1 and CDR2 (germline): LNHDA, SQIVND (reference sequence). Full variable domain (remainder filled in from reference TRBV19 and TRBJ2-7): DGGITQSPKYLFRKEGQNVTLSCEQNLNHDAMYWYRQDPGQGLRLIYYSQIVNDFQKGDIAEGYSVSREKKESFPLTVTSAQKNPTAFYLCASAPRTLRIFEQYFGPGTRLTVT.

This clonotype occurred a few times. This chain uses TRBV27 with TRBJ2-2; 10 nucleotides match TRBD2. Germline CDR1 reads MNHEY; CDR2 reads SMNVEV (reference sequence). The CDR3 totals 16 residues. V gave up 5 bases and J gave up 5 bases; unmatched junction bases: 8. In nucleotides, the CDR3 is TGTGCCAGCAGTCCGATCCTAGCGGGAGTTACCGGGGAGCTGTTTTTT. This sequence encodes CASSPILAGVTGELFF.

The chain combines TRBV20-1 with TRBJ1-1; TRBD1 is a possible D gene (5 bases). CDR1 DFQATT and CDR2 SNEGSKA come from the germline V gene (reference sequence). The CDR3 extends over 15 amino acids. V lost 1 base, J lost 5 bases, and 17 bases lay in between. CDR3 sequence (DNA): TGCAGTGCTAGAGGTCCCGCAGGGAGAAGAACTGAAGCTTTCTTT. It specifies CSARGPAGRRTEAFF.

This clonotype has more than one count but fewer than ten. The V and J genes are TRBV11-2 and TRBJ2-3, with D unclear. Germline-derived CDR1 and CDR2 are SGHAT and FQNNGV. The length of the CDR3 is 14 residues. V lost 5 bases, J lost 5 bases, and 14 bases lay in between. The CDR3 spells CASSRPHSRDTQYF. DNA of the CDR3: TGTGCCAGCAGCCGACCCCATAGTAGAGATACGCAGTATTTT.

This clonotype was detected ten times or more. The chain recombines TRBV7-9 with TRBJ2-1; 9 nucleotides agree with TRBD2. The CDR3 consists of 16 residues. Germline V gene sequence: CDR1 SEHNR, CDR2 FQNEAQ (reference sequence). V lost 1 base and J lost 6; bases outside the gene matches: 7. CDR3 in DNA: TGTGCCAGCAGCTTAGAGGCGGGGACTAGCTCCAATGAGCAGTTCTTC. Its translation: CASSLEAGTSSNEQFF.

The chain uses TRBV20-1 and TRBJ2-7, with D perhaps matching TRBD1 or TRBD2 (6 bases each). The germline V gene encodes CDR1 DFQATT and CDR2 SNEGSKA (reference sequence). This CDR3 region has 15 residues. The V end was cut by 6 bases, the J end by 4 bases, with 22 bases between. CDR3 sequence reads: CSAYPLGGGLYEQYF. In DNA form, the CDR3 reads TGCAGTGCCTACCCCCTAGGAGGGGGTTTGTACGAGCAGTACTTC.

Turning to this clonotype: A much larger clone sits a single nucleotide away, making a read error possible. This sequence joins TRBV10-3 and TRBJ1-2; a weak D match, TRBD1 (5 bases). This CDR3 region has 12 residues. Germline V CDR1 and CDR2: ENHRY, SYGVKD. Trimming took off 4 bases at V and 2 bases at J, with 5 bases between the two ends. This CDR3 is CAISAGNYGYTF. For the CDR3, the DNA is TGTGCCATCAGTGCAGGGAACTATGGCTACACCTTC.

The genes are TRBV5-4 and TRBJ2-7; TRBD1 is a possible D gene (6 bases). This CDR3 spans 16 amino acids. V lost 0 bases and J lost 7, with 20 bases in between. The germline gives CDR1 SGHNT, CDR2 YYREEE (reference sequence). The CDR3 nucleotides are TGTGCCAGCAGCTTGGGTTCGCCAGGGGCATTCGTTGAGCAGTACTTC. It specifies CASSLGSPGAFVEQYF.

There are many counts of this clonotype. The chain has TRBV5-6 and TRBJ2-3, with D uncertain. There are 12 residues in the CDR3. Per germline, CDR1 SGHDT and CDR2 YYEEEE. V lost 1 base, J lost 2 bases, and 2 bases lay in between. Here the CDR3 reads CASSLYTDTQYF. The CDR3 nucleotides are TGTGCCAGCAGCTTGTACACAGATACGCAGTATTTT. Complete variable domain (other parts from reference TRBV5-6 and TRBJ2-3): DAGVTQSPTHLIKTRGQQVTLRCSPKSGHDTVSWYQQALGQGPQFIFQYYEEEERQRGNFPDRFSGHQFPNYSSELNVNALLLGDSALYLCASSLYTDTQYFGPGTRLTVL.

CDR3 sequence: CASSRGAESEQFF. The CDR3 bases are TGTGCCAGCTCACGGGGGGCCGAAAGTGAGCAGTTCTTC. V usage is TRBV18 and J usage is TRBJ2-1; D is possibly TRBD1 or TRBD2 (6 bases each). This CDR3 is 13 amino acids long. The V and J ends lost 4 bases and 9 bases respectively, with 13 bases between them. Germline V gene lookup returns CDR1 KGHSH and CDR2 LQKENI.

The chain combines TRBV7-9 with TRBJ2-7; maybe TRBD2 (6 bases). V shed 5 bases and J shed 6 bases, with 14 bases lying between them. Germline V lookup: CDR1 SEHNR, CDR2 FQNEAQ (reference sequence). This CDR3 spans 13 amino acids. The CDR3 sequence: CASSGTSRGEQYF. The CDR3 region has the DNA TGTGCCAGCAGCGGAACTAGCCGGGGCGAGCAGTACTTC.

This clonotype occurred a few times. V gene TRBV11-2 combines with J gene TRBJ2-1; D is ambiguous. This CDR3 comprises 13 residues. CDR1 is SGHAT, CDR2 FQNNGV, per germline. Trimming stripped 2 bases from V and 6 bases from J, with 8 bases between. CDR3 nucleotide sequence: TGTGCCAGCAGCTTACTCTACAGCAATGAGCAGTTCTTC. It specifies CASSLLYSNEQFF.

This clonotype appeared a few times. This chain connects TRBV12-3 or TRBV12-4 to TRBJ2-1, with D possibly being TRBD2 (5 bases). Trimming cost V 3 bases and J 6 bases, with 6 bases left between them. The CDR3 loop spans 12 amino acids. This chain's CDR3 is CASSFGSNEQFF. CDR3 DNA sequence: TGTGCCAGCAGTTTTGGGAGCAATGAGCAGTTCTTC.

This clonotype came up a few times. J is TRBJ1-5 and V is TRBV6-6; D is unresolved. V was cut by 0 bases and J by 4 bases, with 10 bases left in between. CDR3 size: 15 residues. Per germline, CDR1 MNHNY and CDR2 SVGAGI (reference sequence). CDR3 sequence: CASSYSGGNNQPQHF. The CDR3 coding sequence is TGTGCCAGCAGTTACTCAGGAGGGAATAATCAGCCCCAGCATTTT.

The V call is TRBV6-5, the J call TRBJ1-1, with a weak D call TRBD1 (5 bases). V was pared by 4 bases and J by 6 bases, with 15 bases between. The length of the CDR3 is 14 residues. The germline CDR1 and CDR2 sequences are MNHEY and SVGAGI. Written as DNA, the CDR3 is TGTGCCAGCAGTTCCAGTTTACTAGGGGCTGAAGCTTTCTTT. Translation gives CASSSSLLGAEAFF.

Details on this clonotype: Compared with germline, one end of the junction differs, possibly owing to a read error. The chain couples TRBV5-1 to TRBJ1-6, with D perhaps matching TRBD1 (5 bases). This CDR3 spans 14 amino acids. Germline values: CDR1 SGHRS, CDR2 YFSETQ. The CDR3 loop is CASSPRQYNSHLHF. The DNA for the CDR3 is TGCGCCAGCAGCCCGCGACAGTATAATTCACACCTCCACTTT.

This rearrangement joins TRBV5-1 to TRBJ2-7; 14 bases agree with TRBD2. CDR3 length equals 15 residues. After removal of 4 bases from V and 4 bases from J, the junction contained 4 bases not matched to a gene. Germline lookup yields CDR1 SGHRS and CDR2 YFSETQ. As DNA, the CDR3 is TGCGCCAGCAGCATGGGGACTAGCGGGAGTTACGAGCAGTACTTC. Translating gives CASSMGTSGSYEQYF.

In its sample, this clonotype was seen once. The V and J genes are TRBV6-5 and TRBJ2-1; D possibly corresponds to TRBD1 (5 bases). Trimming took off 4 bases at V and 6 bases at J, with 16 bases between the two ends. Per the germline V gene, CDR1 is MNHEY and CDR2 is SVGAGI. The CDR3 consists of 15 residues. The DNA for the CDR3 is TGTGCCAGCAGTTTCGGCCAGGGAAGGGTCAATGAGCAGTTCTTC. Amino acids: CASSFGQGRVNEQFF.

This chain joins TRBV5-1 and TRBJ1-2; D unresolved. The length of the CDR3 is 14 residues. The V end lost 5 bases, the J end lost 6 bases, and 17 bases lay between the germline ends. Germline CDR1 reads SGHRS; CDR2 reads YFSETQ. Here the CDR3 DNA reads TGCGCCAGCAGTTTGATGGGGAGCGGCGATGGCTACACCTTC. Amino acids: CASSLMGSGDGYTF.

This clonotype has more than one count but fewer than ten. The chain couples TRBV5-1 to TRBJ2-1; TRBD2 matches 11 bases. The CDR3 spans 18 residues. The junction had 15 bases not matched to a gene; V was cut back by 5 bases and J by 5 bases. Looked up from germline, CDR1 is SGHRS and CDR2 is YFSETQ. The DNA of the CDR3 is TGCGCCAGCAGTTCCCAGACTAGCGGGAATATCGTGGACAATGAGCAGTTCTTC. This codes for CASSSQTSGNIVDNEQFF. Complete variable domain (other parts from reference TRBV5-1 and TRBJ2-1): KAGVTQTPRYLIKTRGQQVTLSCSPISGHRSVSWYQQTPGQGLQFLFEYFSETQRNKGNFPGRFSGRQFSNSRSEMNVSTLELGDSALYLCASSSQTSGNIVDNEQFFGPGTRLTVL.

The V and J genes are TRBV10-3 and TRBJ2-1; 9 nucleotides line up with TRBD2. The V segment lost 3 bases and the J segment 5 bases; nucleotides outside the gene matches: 5. This CDR3 has 15 amino acids. Germline V gene data show CDR1 as ENHRY and CDR2 as SYGVKD. CDR3 DNA sequence: TGTGCCATCAGTGATATAGCGGGAGCCAACAATGAGCAGTTCTTC. As protein: CAISDIAGANNEQFF.

This chain links TRBV10-3 with TRBJ2-5; D perhaps matches TRBD2 (5 bases). CDR1 and CDR2 (germline): ENHRY, SYGVKD. V was clipped by 0 bases and J by 5 bases, with 13 bases between them. This CDR3 region has 15 residues. CDR3 sequence (DNA): TGTGCCATCAGTGAGTCGAGGGCAGCTCGTGAGACCCAGTACTTC. Encoded protein: CAISESRAARETQYF.

V gene TRBV4-2 combines with J gene TRBJ1-4, with TRBD1 as a possible D gene (6 bases). Trimming removed 3 bases from V and 8 bases from J, with 19 bases in between. CDR1 and CDR2 from the germline V gene are LGHNA and YNFKEQ. This CDR3 region has 16 residues. The CDR3 region is CASSQERGGAKEKLFF. The CDR3, as DNA: TGTGCCAGCAGCCAGGAGCGGGGGGGGGCCAAGGAAAAACTGTTTTTT.

In its sample, this clonotype was seen a few times. CDR3 coding DNA: TGTGCCTGGAGCCACCTAGCGGGAGCCCAGAACACCGGGGAGCTGTTTTTT. It is translated as CAWSHLAGAQNTGELFF. This rearrangement joins TRBV30 to TRBJ2-2; 10 positions agree with TRBD2. V gave up 3 bases and J gave up 1 base; unmatched junction bases: 8. In germline, CDR1 is GTSNPN, CDR2 SVGIG (reference sequence). CDR3 length equals 17 residues.

The rearrangement links TRBV6-5 to TRBJ2-3; 10 bases agree with TRBD2. With V trimmed by 1 base and J by 1 base, 2 bases remained unmatched. The CDR3 loop spans 16 amino acids. Germline V gene data show CDR1 as MNHEY and CDR2 as SVGAGI. The CDR3 here is CASSYFGTSGTDTQYF. In DNA, the CDR3 is TGTGCCAGCAGTTACTTCGGGACTAGCGGCACAGATACGCAGTATTTT.

V usage is TRBV9 and J usage is TRBJ2-2; D is undetermined. Germline lookup yields CDR1 SGDLS and CDR2 YYNGEE. This CDR3 is built from 14 residues. V dropped 0 bases and J dropped 2 bases, with 5 bases sitting between them. CDR3 coding DNA: TGTGCCAGCAGCGTAGTTCAAAACACCGGGGAGCTGTTTTTT. As protein: CASSVVQNTGELFF.